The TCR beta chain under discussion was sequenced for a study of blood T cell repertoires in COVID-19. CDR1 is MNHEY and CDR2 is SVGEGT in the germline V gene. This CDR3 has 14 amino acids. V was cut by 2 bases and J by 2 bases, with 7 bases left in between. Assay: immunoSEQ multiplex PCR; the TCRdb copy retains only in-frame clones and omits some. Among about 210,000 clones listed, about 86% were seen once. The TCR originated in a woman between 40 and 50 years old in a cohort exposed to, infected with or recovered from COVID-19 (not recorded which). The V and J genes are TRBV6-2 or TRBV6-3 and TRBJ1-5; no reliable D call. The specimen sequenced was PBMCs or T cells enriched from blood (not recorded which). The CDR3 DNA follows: TGTGCCAGCAGTTACGATTCGGGCAATCAGCCCCAGCATTTT. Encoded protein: CASSYDSGNQPQHF.